The rows below give T cell receptor beta chains drawn from one sample of a study of early T cells in non-severe SARS-CoV-2 infection. TCRdb re-called the 5' RACE reads with MiXCR, one entry per CDR3 protein. The sample has tens of thousands of distinct CDR3 sequences; over 5% are singletons. The specimen was whole blood. The source of these receptors is an adult who was a healthcare worker with PCR-confirmed SARS-CoV-2 infection or an uninfected control (not recorded which). Each CDR3 is given with its conserved first and last residue. The D gene is left open where the match is weak. Expanded clones are given a class, and other clones once, few, many or no size at all.

V: TRBV29-1
size: few
D: -
length: 14
J: TRBJ1-4
DNA: TGCAGCGTTGGGACACCCGCCGATAATGAAAAACTGTTTTTT
CDR3: CSVGTPADNEKLFF

V: TRBV10-3
size: many
D: TRBD2
length: 16
J: TRBJ2-3
DNA: TGTGCCATCAGCGGGAGGGGGGAACTCCTCCCAGATACGCAGTATTTT
CDR3: CAISGRGELLPDTQYF

V: TRBV6-5
size: many
D: -
length: 15
J: TRBJ1-2
DNA: TGTGCCAGCAGTACCGGGACACAAGATAACTATGGCTACACCTTC
CDR3: CASSTGTQDNYGYTF

V: TRBV19
size: few
D: -
length: 13
J: TRBJ1-4
DNA: TGTGCCAGTAGTTTGGCTCGTGTTGAAAAACTGTTTTTT
CDR3: CASSLARVEKLFF

V: TRBV6-5
size: many
D: TRBD1
length: 14
J: TRBJ2-7
DNA: TGTGCCAGCAATACCAGGACAGGGGGCTTGAAGCAGTACTTC
CDR3: CASNTRTGGLKQYF

V: TRBV27
size: many
D: -
length: 14
J: TRBJ2-1
DNA: TGTGCCAGCAGTTTAGAGGGTACCTACAATGAGCAGTTCTTC
CDR3: CASSLEGTYNEQFF

V: TRBV7-8
size: few
D: -
length: 13
J: TRBJ2-2
DNA: TGTGCCAGCAGGGTTCGCGGAACCGGGGAGCTGTTTTTT
CDR3: CASRVRGTGELFF

V: TRBV11-2
size: many
D: -
length: 15
J: TRBJ2-2
DNA: TGTGCCAGCAGCTTGACAGCCCTCAACACCGGGGAGCTGTTTTTT
CDR3: CASSLTALNTGELFF

V: TRBV11-2
size: many
D: -
length: 15
J: TRBJ2-3
DNA: TGTGCCAGCAGAACCGTCCGGGGGAGGACAGATACGCAGTATTTT
CDR3: CASRTVRGRTDTQYF

V: TRBV7-7
size: many
D: -
length: 14
J: TRBJ2-2
DNA: TGTGCTAGCAGCCCTCTCGGAAACACCGGGGAGCTGTTTTTT
CDR3: CASSPLGNTGELFF

V: TRBV12-3/TRBV12-4
size: -
D: -
length: 11
J: TRBJ1-1
DNA: TGTGCCGGCAGTCCCGGGACAAAGGCTTTCTTT
CDR3: CAGSPGTKAFF

V: TRBV6-1
size: many
D: -
length: 19
J: TRBJ2-7
DNA: TGTGCCAGCAGTAATCTAACCAGACTAACGGGGCTAAGCTCCTACGAGCAGTACTTC
CDR3: CASSNLTRLTGLSSYEQYF

V: TRBV7-9
size: few
D: -
length: 16
J: TRBJ1-4
DNA: TGTGCCAGCAGCTTAGTCGGTGCGGGTCTTAATGAAAAACTGTTTTTT
CDR3: CASSLVGAGLNEKLFF

V: TRBV2
size: many
D: TRBD1
length: 13
J: TRBJ2-1
DNA: TGTGCCAGCCTAGGACAGGGTGCCAATGAGCAGTTCTTC
CDR3: CASLGQGANEQFF

V: TRBV6-6
size: many
D: TRBD1
length: 15
J: TRBJ1-4
DNA: TGTGCCAGCAGTTCCCGGACAGGGGGCGGAGAAAAACTGTTTTTT
CDR3: CASSSRTGGGEKLFF

V: TRBV10-3
size: many
D: -
length: 11
J: TRBJ2-7
DNA: TGTGCCATCACCACAGGGTCCGAGCAGTACTTC
CDR3: CAITTGSEQYF

V: TRBV6-5
size: many
D: -
length: 11
J: TRBJ1-5
DNA: TGTGCCAGCGGGGTGTATCAGCCCCAGCATTTT
CDR3: CASGVYQPQHF

V: TRBV5-1
size: few
D: -
length: 14
J: TRBJ2-5
DNA: TGCGCCAGCAGCTTTGGTCACAACCAAGAGACCCAGTACTTC
CDR3: CASSFGHNQETQYF

V: TRBV7-6
size: many
D: TRBD2
length: 16
J: TRBJ2-7
DNA: TGTGCCAGCAGCTTAATAGCGGGGGGCCCCACAGCTAAGCAGTACTTC
CDR3: CASSLIAGGPTAKQYF

V: TRBV12-3/TRBV12-4
size: few
D: -
length: 19
J: TRBJ2-6
DNA: TGTGCCAGCACCATAAGATTGGTGACTGGCACCTCTGGGGCCAACGTCCTGACTTTC
CDR3: CASTIRLVTGTSGANVLTF

V: TRBV5-1
size: few
D: TRBD2
length: 18
J: TRBJ2-2
DNA: TGCGCCAGCAGCTGGCCGACTAGCGGGAGACGGTGGACCGGGGAGCTGTTTTTT
CDR3: CASSWPTSGRRWTGELFF

V: TRBV5-1
size: many
D: TRBD2
length: 16
J: TRBJ2-3
DNA: TGCGCCAGCAGCTTGCAGCTAGCGGGAAGCACAGATACGCAGTATTTT
CDR3: CASSLQLAGSTDTQYF

V: TRBV5-5
size: many
D: -
length: 14
J: TRBJ1-1
DNA: TGTGCCAGCAGCGTCGACCGGGTGAACACTGAAGCTTTCTTT
CDR3: CASSVDRVNTEAFF

V: TRBV27
size: -
D: -
length: 14
J: TRBJ1-2
DNA: TGTGCCAGCAGTTTATCGACCCTCCAGGAAGGCTACACCTTC
CDR3: CASSLSTLQEGYTF

V: TRBV3-1
size: few
D: -
length: 16
J: TRBJ2-1
DNA: TGTGCCAGCAGCCTAAACATTTGGGGCTCCTACAATGAGCAGTTCTTC
CDR3: CASSLNIWGSYNEQFF

V: TRBV6-5
size: many
D: -
length: 15
J: TRBJ2-4
DNA: TGTGCCAGCATGATCAGGGGGGTTGCCAAAAACATTCAGTACTTC
CDR3: CASMIRGVAKNIQYF

V: TRBV4-3
size: -
D: -
length: 14
J: TRBJ2-7
DNA: TGCGCCAGCAGCCAAGACCCAGCTACCTACGAGCAGTACTTC
CDR3: CASSQDPATYEQYF

V: TRBV11-3
size: -
D: TRBD2
length: 16
J: TRBJ2-1
DNA: TGTGCCAGCAGCCTAGACCCAGCGGGAGGGGGCGATGAGCAGTTCTTC
CDR3: CASSLDPAGGGDEQFF

V: TRBV10-2
size: many
D: -
length: 12
J: TRBJ2-7
DNA: TGCGCCAGCAGTGGAGAGGGCGGTGAGCAGTACTTC
CDR3: CASSGEGGEQYF

V: TRBV13
size: -
D: -
length: 14
J: TRBJ2-7
DNA: TGTGCCAGCAGCCCCGAAGGGGTAGACTACGAGCAGTACTTC
CDR3: CASSPEGVDYEQYF

V: TRBV12-3/TRBV12-4
size: -
D: -
length: 13
J: TRBJ2-1
DNA: TGTGCCAGCAGTTTTCCCTTCCCCAATGAGCAGTTCTTC
CDR3: CASSFPFPNEQFF

V: TRBV7-3
size: many
D: -
length: 15
J: TRBJ2-7
DNA: TGTGCCAGCAGCCGTGGCGGCGGTGATTCTAGGGAGCAGTACTTC
CDR3: CASSRGGGDSREQYF

V: TRBV2
size: many
D: TRBD1
length: 16
J: TRBJ2-1
DNA: TGTGCCCTTAGAAGGGCAGGGACAGAGACCTACAATGAGCAGTTCTTC
CDR3: CALRRAGTETYNEQFF

V: TRBV5-1
size: -
D: -
length: 13
J: TRBJ1-2
DNA: TGCGCCAGCAGCTTGGTTCTGGGTTCGGGCTACACCTTC
CDR3: CASSLVLGSGYTF

V: TRBV20-1
size: many
D: -
length: 14
J: TRBJ1-5
DNA: TGCAGTGCTAGGGTAGGGTTAAGCAATCAGCCCCAGCATTTT
CDR3: CSARVGLSNQPQHF

V: TRBV6-5
size: few
D: TRBD2
length: 15
J: TRBJ2-3
DNA: TGTGCCAGCAGTGCGCGAGCGGGAGCTGAAGATACGCAGTATTTT
CDR3: CASSARAGAEDTQYF

V: TRBV10-3
size: few
D: -
length: 13
J: TRBJ2-7
DNA: TGTGCCATCAGTGCCGAGACAGTCTACGAGCAGTACTTC
CDR3: CAISAETVYEQYF

V: TRBV5-4
size: few
D: TRBD1
length: 11
J: TRBJ1-1
DNA: TGTGCCAGCAGAATGGACAGGGAAGCTTTCTTT
CDR3: CASRMDREAFF

V: TRBV28
size: many
D: TRBD1
length: 14
J: TRBJ2-7
DNA: TGTGCCAGCAGTTTGCCGGGACAGGGGAGGGAGCAGTACTTC
CDR3: CASSLPGQGREQYF

V: TRBV5-1
size: many
D: TRBD2
length: 17
J: TRBJ2-1
DNA: TGCGCCAGCAGCTTGGCGGCTAGCGGGAGGTTCTACAATGAGCAGTTCTTC
CDR3: CASSLAASGRFYNEQFF

V: TRBV4-2
size: -
D: TRBD2
length: 16
J: TRBJ2-3
DNA: TGTGCAACCGCGGGCGCACTAGCGGAGAGCACAGATACGCAGTACTTT
CDR3: CATAGALAESTDTQYF

V: TRBV2
size: -
D: -
length: 14
J: TRBJ2-2
DNA: TGTGCCAGCAGAGCAGCGGAACACACCGGGGAGCTGTTTTTT
CDR3: CASRAAEHTGELFF

V: TRBV7-9
size: few
D: TRBD2
length: 12
J: TRBJ2-3
DNA: TGTGCCGCGGGACTAGGCTTCGATACGCAGTATTTT
CDR3: CAAGLGFDTQYF

V: TRBV25-1
size: -
D: TRBD1
length: 15
J: TRBJ1-5
DNA: TGTGCCAGCAGTGAGTCAGGGGGGAAAAATCAGCCCCAGCATTTT
CDR3: CASSESGGKNQPQHF

V: TRBV12-3/TRBV12-4
size: many
D: -
length: 15
J: TRBJ2-6
DNA: TGTGCCAGCAGTTTGAGAGAATCCGGAGCCAACGTCCTGACTTTC
CDR3: CASSLRESGANVLTF

V: TRBV19
size: many
D: -
length: 15
J: TRBJ2-2
DNA: TGTGCCAGTAGTACCGGGAGTGCTTACACCGGGGAGCTGTTTTTT
CDR3: CASSTGSAYTGELFF

V: TRBV30
size: many
D: TRBD1
length: 15
J: TRBJ2-3
DNA: TGTGCCTGGGGGCCCGGGACAGGGGTTGCAGATACGCAGTATTTT
CDR3: CAWGPGTGVADTQYF

V: TRBV29-1
size: -
D: -
length: 14
J: TRBJ1-1
DNA: TGCAGCGTTAACCCCGCAGGGGTGGGCACTGAAGCTTTCTTT
CDR3: CSVNPAGVGTEAFF

V: TRBV4-1
size: many
D: -
length: 13
J: TRBJ2-5
DNA: TGCGCCAGCAGCCAAGTTGCAGGAGAGACCCAGTACTTC
CDR3: CASSQVAGETQYF

V: TRBV24-1
size: many
D: TRBD2
length: 15
J: TRBJ2-5
DNA: TGTGCCCCCTGGTCATGCGGGGGGGCCTCGGAGACCCAGTACTTC
CDR3: CAPWSCGGASETQYF

V: TRBV5-6
size: many
D: TRBD1
length: 16
J: TRBJ2-7
DNA: TGTGCCAGCAGCTCTGGGCCCGCCGGGACAGCGTACGAGCAGTACTTC
CDR3: CASSSGPAGTAYEQYF